This entry lists 21 T cell receptor beta chains sequenced from one sample in a study of T cell responses to AZD1222 COVID-19 vaccine. Generated by immunoSEQ multiplex PCR, the TCRdb table keeps only in-frame clones and is missing some. The table shows around 130,000 clones, with roughly 92% occurring only once. The sample in question was peripheral blood, obtained 28 days after the second AZD1222 dose. The receptors derive from an adult who received the AZD1222 COVID-19 vaccine.

This clone was observed a handful of times. This chain joins TRBV6-1 and TRBJ1-1; 7 bases align to TRBD1. Germline V gives CDR1 MNHNS, CDR2 SASEGT. V lost 3 bases and J lost 5; bases outside the gene matches: 9. This CDR3 comprises 15 residues. CDR3 amino acids: CASSEMLRGQTEAFF. The DNA for the CDR3 is TGTGCCAGCAGTGAGATGTTAAGGGGGCAAACTGAAGCTTTCTTT.

The chain carries TRBV6-2 or TRBV6-3 and TRBJ2-6; 9 bases agree with TRBD1. V was pared by 6 bases and J by 4 bases, with 4 bases of the junction left unmatched. Germline V gene data show CDR1 as MNHEY and CDR2 as SVGEGT. The CDR3 loop spans 15 amino acids. Here the CDR3 DNA reads TGTGCCAGCAGCACAGGGGGCGGGGGGGCCAACGTCCTGACTTTC. Protein sequence: CASSTGGGGANVLTF.

The V and J genes are TRBV30 and TRBJ1-2; D unclear. In germline, CDR1 is GTSNPN, CDR2 SVGIG (reference sequence). The CDR3 sequence is 13 residues long. Between the trimmed V and J ends, which lost 0 bases and 4 bases, there was a span of 9 bases. The CDR3 nucleotides are TGTGCCTGGAGTGTTACACTCAGCTATGGCTACACCTTC. It yields the protein CAWSVTLSYGYTF.

The CDR3 is CASTTSDEQFF. In DNA, the CDR3 is TGTGCCAGTACGACAAGCGATGAGCAGTTCTTC. J is TRBJ2-1 and V is TRBV19; D not resolved. The CDR3 is 11 residues long. Trimming took off 7 bases at V and 8 bases at J, with 9 bases between the two ends. CDR1 and CDR2 (germline): LNHDA, SQIVND (reference sequence).

The gene calls are TRBV28 and TRBJ1-2; possible D gene TRBD1, 5 bases. The CDR3 totals 14 residues. Deletions cut 3 bases from V and 8 bases from J, with 16 bases between. In germline, CDR1 is MDHEN, CDR2 SYDVKM. The chain's CDR3 is CASSLGSGVGGYTF. CDR3 coding DNA: TGTGCCAGCAGTTTGGGCTCGGGGGTCGGGGGCTACACCTTC.

This chain links TRBV19 with TRBJ1-6, with 9 bases aligning to TRBD1. The length of the CDR3 is 15 residues. Trimming removed 6 bases from V and 5 bases from J; junction bases left unmatched: 5. The germline V gene has CDR1 LNHDA and CDR2 SQIVND (reference sequence). In DNA form, the CDR3 reads TGTGCCAGTAGAAAGGGACAGGGAGATAATTCACCCCTCCACTTT. The encoded protein is CASRKGQGDNSPLHF.

The rearrangement links TRBV18 to TRBJ2-3; TRBD2 agrees at 11 bases. Germline values: CDR1 KGHSH, CDR2 LQKENI. V dropped 6 bases and J dropped 4; count of bases not matched to a gene: 6. CDR3 length equals 15 residues. CDR3 loop: CASSLLAGVSDTQYF. In DNA, the CDR3 is TGTGCCAGCTCGCTACTAGCGGGGGTGTCAGATACGCAGTATTTT.

In its sample, this clone was seen once. The chain links TRBV29-1 to TRBJ2-7, with D possibly being TRBD1 (5 bases). The V and J ends lost 6 bases and 2 bases respectively, with 17 bases between them. CDR1 is SQVTM, CDR2 ANQGSEA, per germline. This CDR3 has 14 amino acids. The CDR3 DNA follows: TGCAGCGTGGGTGACAGCCTGGAAGCCTACGAGCAGTACTTC. The encoded protein is CSVGDSLEAYEQYF.

The gene calls are TRBV10-3 and TRBJ2-5; 9 bases align to TRBD2. V lost 10 bases, J lost 1 base, and 7 bases stayed unmatched. This CDR3 has 14 amino acids. Per germline, CDR1 ENHRY and CDR2 SYGVKD. CDR3 loop: CATSSGALQETQYF. CDR3 sequence (DNA): TGTGCCACCTCTAGCGGGGCTCTCCAAGAGACCCAGTACTTC.

The genes are TRBV20-1 and TRBJ1-2, with D possibly TRBD1 on 5 matching bases. Trimming took 7 bases from V and 8 from J, leaving 14 bases between them. Germline V gene sequence: CDR1 DFQATT, CDR2 SNEGSKA (reference sequence). This CDR3 has 11 amino acids. CDR3 coding DNA: TGCAGTGGAGGTACGGCAGGGGGCTACACCTTC. This codes for CSGGTAGGYTF.

This clone has more than one count but fewer than ten. The gene calls are TRBV19 and TRBJ1-4; 8 bases align to TRBD1. The V gene's germline CDR1 is LNHDA and CDR2 SQIVND (reference sequence). This CDR3 has 13 amino acids. J lost 8 bases, V lost 7 bases, and 6 bases had no gene match. The CDR3 DNA is TGTGCCAGTACGGACAGGGTGGGCGAAAAACTGTTTTTT. Protein: CASTDRVGEKLFF.

V is TRBV7-3 and J is TRBJ2-2; D unresolved. Germline CDR1 SGHTA, CDR2 FQGTGA. V shed 2 bases and J shed 1 base, with 2 bases lying between them. CDR3 length equals 13 residues. CDR3 coding DNA: TGTGCCAGCAGCTTAGGGAACACCGGGGAGCTGTTTTTT. Translated, it gives CASSLGNTGELFF.

This chain links TRBV5-1 with TRBJ2-3, with 10 bases aligning to TRBD2. From germline, CDR1 is SGHRS and CDR2 YFSETQ. The J segment lost 1 base and the V segment lost 0 bases, leaving 5 bases of the junction unmatched. This CDR3 contains 17 residues. In nucleotides, the CDR3 is TGCGCCAGCAGCTTGGGGTTAGCGGGAGGCGGCACAGATACGCAGTATTTT. This codes for CASSLGLAGGGTDTQYF.

J is TRBJ1-6 and V is TRBV11-2; no clear D. The V gene's germline CDR1 is SGHAT and CDR2 FQNNGV. V shed 3 bases and J shed 17 bases, with 14 bases lying between them. This CDR3 contains 12 residues. DNA of the CDR3: TGTGCCAGCAGCTTTAGGGTTGGGCAGATCCACTTT. It encodes CASSFRVGQIHF.

This clone has more than one count but fewer than ten. The rearrangement uses TRBV2 and TRBJ1-6, with D perhaps TRBD1 (6 bases). The CDR3 contains 14 residues. Germline V lookup: CDR1 SNHLY, CDR2 FYNNEI. V was cut by 10 bases and J by 5 bases, with 15 bases left in between. CDR3 bases: TGTGCCACCCTTGGGACACTAAATAATTCACCCCTCCACTTT. This codes for CATLGTLNNSPLHF.

The genes are TRBV5-1 and TRBJ2-1, with D perhaps matching TRBD2 (6 bases). This CDR3 region has 15 residues. The ends were cut back, 0 bases at V and 10 bases at J, with 17 bases in the middle. Germline V gene data show CDR1 as SGHRS and CDR2 as YFSETQ. CDR3 in amino acids: CASSLAWREAREQFF. The CDR3 nucleotides read TGCGCCAGCAGCTTGGCCTGGAGGGAGGCTCGGGAGCAGTTCTTC. The full variable domain, in which reference TRBV5-1 and TRBJ2-1 provide the parts outside the CDR3, is KAGVTQTPRYLIKTRGQQVTLSCSPISGHRSVSWYQQTPGQGLQFLFEYFSETQRNKGNFPGRFSGRQFSNSRSEMNVSTLELGDSALYLCASSLAWREAREQFFGPGTRLTVL.

The V gene is TRBV18, the J gene TRBJ2-4; the D call may be TRBD1 or TRBD2 (6 bases each). This CDR3 region has 14 residues. V was cut by 1 base and J by 8 bases, with 12 bases left in between. Germline assignment: CDR1 KGHSH and CDR2 LQKENI. The CDR3 DNA reads TGTGCCAGCTCACCACAGGGGGGATTGGACATTCAGTACTTC. It is translated as CASSPQGGLDIQYF.

This clone showed up just once. CDR3 DNA: TGTGCCATCGCTGGGGCCTCTGGAAACACCATATATTTT. It is translated as CAIAGASGNTIYF. The chain combines TRBV10-3 with TRBJ1-3; D may be TRBD1 (5 bases). Germline values: CDR1 ENHRY, CDR2 SYGVKD. The germline V and J ends were trimmed by 8 bases and 0 bases, with 8 bases remaining between them. This CDR3 spans 13 amino acids.

The chain employs TRBV7-9 and TRBJ1-5; 10 positions match TRBD1. V shed 5 bases and J 4 bases; nucleotides not matched to a gene: 2. Germline CDR1 is SEHNR and CDR2 is FQNEAQ (reference sequence). This CDR3 is 14 amino acids long. CDR3 sequence reads: CASSLGQGNQPQHF. DNA for the CDR3: TGTGCCAGCAGCCTGGGACAGGGGAATCAGCCCCAGCATTTT.

The sample holds one count of this clone. V usage is TRBV5-4 and J usage is TRBJ2-2; possible D gene TRBD2, 6 bases. Germline CDR1 SGHNT, CDR2 YYREEE (reference sequence). The CDR3 length is 14 residues. V was shortened by 4 bases and J by 5 bases, with 12 bases between the two germline ends. The CDR3 spells CASSPGGTTGELFF. The CDR3 nucleotides are TGTGCCAGCAGCCCCGGGGGAACGACCGGGGAGCTGTTTTTT.

The rearrangement uses TRBV7-9 and TRBJ2-5; 7 nucleotides agree with TRBD1. CDR3 length: 16 amino acids. Germline-derived CDR1 and CDR2 are SEHNR and FQNEAQ (reference sequence). J gave up 5 bases and V 5 bases, and 14 bases lay outside the gene matches. The CDR3 DNA reads as TGTGCCAGCAGCCTCGGGACAGCCAACCTAGGGGAGACCCAGTACTTC. It specifies CASSLGTANLGETQYF.